This is a list of T cell receptor beta chains from one sample in a study of Ad26.COV2.S vaccination and SARS-CoV-2 variants. Here immunoSEQ multiplex PCR was the method, and the copy in TCRdb shows in-frame clones only, minus some. Counted here are 200,000 to 250,000 clones, 85% to 90% occurring once; the ten biggest clones make up about 10%. The sample was peripheral blood, taken in a trial of Ad26.COV2.S vaccine versus placebo. The receptors originated from a person between 18 and 59 years old who received the Ad26.COV2.S COVID-19 vaccine or a placebo. Both conserved end residues are part of each CDR3. D genes are given only for firm matches. Clone size appears in some rows only: once, few, many, or a class for an expanded clone.

TRBJ2-4	-	TRBD1	TRBV7-9	TGTGCCAGCAGCTCCGGGACAGGGACGTTAGCCAAAAACATTCAGTACTTC	CASSSGTGTLAKNIQYF
TRBJ2-5	once	TRBD1	TRBV5-1	TGCGCCAGCAGCCCAAATTTGGACAGGGGGCGAGAGACCCAGTACTTC	CASSPNLDRGRETQYF
TRBJ2-1	-	TRBD2	TRBV28	TGTGCCAGCAGTTTATTCCTAGCGGGAGGGCCAGGGGAGCAGTTCTTC	CASSLFLAGGPGEQFF
TRBJ2-5	-	TRBD2	TRBV19	TGTGCCAGTAGTATTACGGGGGGAGAGACCCAGTACTTC	CASSITGGETQYF
TRBJ1-1	once	-	TRBV28	TGTGCCAGCACCGCGGGCGCCTTGAACACTGAAGCTTTCTTT	CASTAGALNTEAFF
TRBJ2-5	-	-	TRBV10-3	TGTGCCATCAGCCTTAGTCCCCGACCCCAAGAGACCCAGTACTTC	CAISLSPRPQETQYF
TRBJ2-5	many	TRBD1	TRBV24-1	TGTGCCACCAGTGATTTCCTCGGGACAGGGGAAGAGACCCAGTACTTC	CATSDFLGTGEETQYF
TRBJ2-7	-	TRBD2	TRBV9	TGTGCCAGCAGCGTAGGTCTATTGGCTAGCGGGGGATACGAGCAGTACTTC	CASSVGLLASGGYEQYF
TRBJ2-7	-	-	TRBV30	TGTGCCTGGAGTTCTGTAGGAGGGCCGGAGTACTTC	CAWSSVGGPEYF
TRBJ1-4	-	-	TRBV7-8	TGTGCCAGCAGCTTGTCAGGAGTTAATGAAAAACTGTTTTTT	CASSLSGVNEKLFF
TRBJ1-1	few	-	TRBV18	TGTGCCAGCTCAGCGGGTCTTAACACTGAAGCTTTCTTT	CASSAGLNTEAFF
TRBJ2-1	once	-	TRBV18	TGTGCCAGCTCACCACCGGTGCGGGATGAGCAGTTCTTC	CASSPPVRDEQFF
TRBJ1-2	once	TRBD1	TRBV7-9	TGTGCCAGCAGCCATACAGGGGGTTATGGCTACACCTTC	CASSHTGGYGYTF
TRBJ2-5	-	-	TRBV18	TGTGCCAGCTCACCAATGGCAGGGGGCAATGGCGGGAGCGAACAAGAGACCCAGTACTTC	CASSPMAGGNGGSEQETQYF
TRBJ1-2	-	-	TRBV7-9	TGTGCCAGCAGCTTGCCTGATGGCTACACCTTC	CASSLPDGYTF
TRBJ2-7	-	-	TRBV6-5	TGTGCCAGCAGTTACTCGGGGCGTCCCTCCTACGAGCAGTACTTC	CASSYSGRPSYEQYF
TRBJ1-2	-	-	TRBV3-1/TRBV3-2	TGTGCCAGCAGCCACGGACAGGGCTACACCTTC	CASSHGQGYTF
TRBJ1-1	-	-	TRBV30	TGTGCCTGGAGTCGGCAGAACACTGAAGCTTTCTTT	CAWSRQNTEAFF
TRBJ2-7	-	TRBD1	TRBV28	TGTGCCAGCAGTTCCCCCCCGGCAGGGGGAATCTACGAGCAGTACTTC	CASSSPPAGGIYEQYF
TRBJ1-1	-	-	TRBV19	TGTGCCAGTAGTACACGCCTTGAAGCTTTCTTT	CASSTRLEAFF
TRBJ1-5	-	-	TRBV19	TGTGCCAGTAGTATAACCGGGGTGAGGGCTAATCAGCCCCAGCATTTT	CASSITGVRANQPQHF
TRBJ2-3	-	TRBD1	TRBV19	TGTGCCAGTAGTATAGATGGGGACAGAGCGCAGTATTTT	CASSIDGDRAQYF
TRBJ2-6	-	-	TRBV6-5	TGTGCCAGCAGTCTAAAGGGTTGGGACGTCCTGACTTTC	CASSLKGWDVLTF
TRBJ1-1	-	-	TRBV7-9	TGTGCCAGCAGCTTAGAAGTGTTGGGGGCGGGGGTGTACACTGAAGCTTTCTTT	CASSLEVLGAGVYTEAFF
TRBJ1-5	few	-	TRBV28	TGTGCCAGCGTGTCAGGGAGTTTCTTCGGTCGGCCCCAGCATTTT	CASVSGSFFGRPQHF
TRBJ2-5	-	-	TRBV4-1	TGCGCCAGCAGCCAAGTCGTCGAGGGAGGGACCCAGTACTTC	CASSQVVEGGTQYF
TRBJ2-7	-	-	TRBV30	TGTGCCTGGAGTGTTACAGAAGTCTACGAGCAGTACTTC	CAWSVTEVYEQYF
TRBJ1-2	-	-	TRBV7-9	TGTGCCAGCAGCACCTTGGTCTATGGCTACACCTTC	CASSTLVYGYTF
TRBJ2-4	-	-	TRBV18	TGTGCCAGCTCACCAGGTGTCCAGTCTCGCATTCAGTACTTC	CASSPGVQSRIQYF
TRBJ1-1	-	-	TRBV13	TGTGCCAGCAGCTTCGGACAGCCCTCCATGAACACTGAAGCTTTCTTT	CASSFGQPSMNTEAFF
TRBJ2-7	-	TRBD2	TRBV29-1	TGCAGCGTTGGGATGGGACTAGCTAGCGAGCAGTACTTC	CSVGMGLASEQYF
TRBJ1-3	-	-	TRBV12-3/TRBV12-4	TGTGCCAGCAGTATGAACACCATATATTTT	CASSMNTIYF
TRBJ2-7	-	TRBD1	TRBV7-9	TGTGCCAGCAGCGGAAGGACAGGGGAAGGCCACGAGCAGTACTTC	CASSGRTGEGHEQYF